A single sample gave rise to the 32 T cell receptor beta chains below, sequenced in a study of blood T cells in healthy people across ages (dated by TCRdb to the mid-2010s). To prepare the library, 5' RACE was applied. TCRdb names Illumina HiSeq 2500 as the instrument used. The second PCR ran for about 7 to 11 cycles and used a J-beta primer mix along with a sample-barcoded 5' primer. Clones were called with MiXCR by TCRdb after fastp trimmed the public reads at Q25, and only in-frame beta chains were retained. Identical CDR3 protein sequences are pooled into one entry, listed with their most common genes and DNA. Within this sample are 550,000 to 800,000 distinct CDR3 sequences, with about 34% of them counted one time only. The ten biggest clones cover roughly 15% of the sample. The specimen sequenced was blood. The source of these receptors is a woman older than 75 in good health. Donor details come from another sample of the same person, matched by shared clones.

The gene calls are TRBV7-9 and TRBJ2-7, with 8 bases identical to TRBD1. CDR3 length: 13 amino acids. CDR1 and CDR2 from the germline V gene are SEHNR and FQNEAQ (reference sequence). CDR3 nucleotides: TGTGCTACGACAGGGGAAGGATCCTACGAGCAGTACTTC. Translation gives CATTGEGSYEQYF.

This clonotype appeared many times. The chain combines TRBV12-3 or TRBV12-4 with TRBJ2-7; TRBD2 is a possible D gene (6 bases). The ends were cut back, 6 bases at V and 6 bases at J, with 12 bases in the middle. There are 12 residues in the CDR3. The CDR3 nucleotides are TGTGCCAGCAGCCATCACGGGGGCGAGCAGTACTTC. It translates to CASSHHGGEQYF.

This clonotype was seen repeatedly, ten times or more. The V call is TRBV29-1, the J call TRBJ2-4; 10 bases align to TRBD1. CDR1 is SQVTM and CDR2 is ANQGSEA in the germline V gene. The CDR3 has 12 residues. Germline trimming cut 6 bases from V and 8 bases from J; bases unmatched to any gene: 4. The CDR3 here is CSVLGQGDIQYF. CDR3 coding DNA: TGCAGCGTCCTCGGACAGGGGGACATTCAGTACTTC.

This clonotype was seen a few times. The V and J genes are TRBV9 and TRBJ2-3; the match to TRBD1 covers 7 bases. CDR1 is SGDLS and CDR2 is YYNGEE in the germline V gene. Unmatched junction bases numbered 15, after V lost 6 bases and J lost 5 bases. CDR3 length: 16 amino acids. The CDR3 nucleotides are TGTGCCAGCAACCGACCTGGGGCGAGGGGGCGAGATACGCAGTATTTT. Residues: CASNRPGARGRDTQYF.

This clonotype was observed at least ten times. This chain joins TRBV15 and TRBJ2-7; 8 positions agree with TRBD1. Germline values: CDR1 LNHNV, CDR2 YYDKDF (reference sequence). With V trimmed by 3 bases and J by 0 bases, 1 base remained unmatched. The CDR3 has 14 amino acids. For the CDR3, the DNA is TGTGCCACCAGCAGGGACAGGGTCTCCTACGAGCAGTACTTC. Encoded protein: CATSRDRVSYEQYF.

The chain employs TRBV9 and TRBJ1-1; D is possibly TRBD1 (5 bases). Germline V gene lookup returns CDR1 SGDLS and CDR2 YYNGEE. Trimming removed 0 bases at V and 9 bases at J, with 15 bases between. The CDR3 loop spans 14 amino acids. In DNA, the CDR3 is TGTGCCAGCAGCGTAGTAGGGGCCGCTGAGAAAGCTTTCTTT. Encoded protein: CASSVVGAAEKAFF.

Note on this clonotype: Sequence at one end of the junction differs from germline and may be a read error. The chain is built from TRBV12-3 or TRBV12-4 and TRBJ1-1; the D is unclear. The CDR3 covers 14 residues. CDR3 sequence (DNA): TGTGCCAGCAGTTTCGGCAGTCTAAACACTGGAGCTTTCTTT. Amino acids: CASSFGSLNTGAFF.

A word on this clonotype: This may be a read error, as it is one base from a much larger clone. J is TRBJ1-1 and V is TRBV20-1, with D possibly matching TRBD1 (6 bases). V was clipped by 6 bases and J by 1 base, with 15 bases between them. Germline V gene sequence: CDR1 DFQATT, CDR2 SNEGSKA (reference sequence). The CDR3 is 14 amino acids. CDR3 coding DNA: TGCAGTGCCATAAACAGGGTACCGAACACTGAAGCTTTCTTT. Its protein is CSAINRVPNTEAFF.

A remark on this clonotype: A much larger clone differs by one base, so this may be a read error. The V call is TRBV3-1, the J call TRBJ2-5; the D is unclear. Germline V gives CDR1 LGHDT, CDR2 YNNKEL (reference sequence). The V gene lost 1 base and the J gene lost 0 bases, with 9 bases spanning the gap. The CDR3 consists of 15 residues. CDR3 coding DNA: TGTGCCAGCAGCCAAGGGGGAACGGACCAAGAGACCCAGTACTTC. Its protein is CASSQGGTDQETQYF.

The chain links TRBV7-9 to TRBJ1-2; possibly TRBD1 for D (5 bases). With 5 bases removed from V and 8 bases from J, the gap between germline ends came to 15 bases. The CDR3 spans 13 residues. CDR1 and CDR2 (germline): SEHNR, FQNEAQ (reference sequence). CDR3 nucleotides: TGTGCCAGCAGCAAGGGGCAGGGCCGGGGCTACACCTTC. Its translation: CASSKGQGRGYTF.

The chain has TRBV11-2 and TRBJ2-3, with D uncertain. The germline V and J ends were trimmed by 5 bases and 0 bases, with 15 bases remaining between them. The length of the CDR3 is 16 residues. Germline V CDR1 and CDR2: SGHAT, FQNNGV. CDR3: CASSPYGLESTDTQYF. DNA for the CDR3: TGTGCCAGCAGCCCATATGGCCTAGAGAGCACAGATACGCAGTATTTT.

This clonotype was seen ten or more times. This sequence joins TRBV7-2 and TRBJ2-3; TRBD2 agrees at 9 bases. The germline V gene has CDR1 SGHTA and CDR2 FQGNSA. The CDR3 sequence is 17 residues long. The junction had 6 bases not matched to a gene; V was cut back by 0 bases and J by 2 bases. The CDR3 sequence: CASSLAGGGAFTDTQYF. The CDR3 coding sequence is TGTGCCAGCAGCTTAGCTGGCGGGGGGGCATTCACAGATACGCAGTATTTT.

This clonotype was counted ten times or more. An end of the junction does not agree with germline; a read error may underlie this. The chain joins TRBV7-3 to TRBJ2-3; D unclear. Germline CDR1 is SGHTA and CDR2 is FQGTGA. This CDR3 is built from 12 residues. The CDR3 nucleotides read TGTGCCAGCACCTTAAACACAGATACGCAGTATTTT. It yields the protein CASTLNTDTQYF.

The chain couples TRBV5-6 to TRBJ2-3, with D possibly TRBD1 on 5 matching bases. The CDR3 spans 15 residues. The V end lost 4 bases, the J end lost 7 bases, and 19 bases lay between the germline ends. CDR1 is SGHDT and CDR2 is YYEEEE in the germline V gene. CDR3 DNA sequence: TGTGCCAGCAGCGTTAATTCAGGGTGGATGAATACGCAGTATTTT. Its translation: CASSVNSGWMNTQYF.

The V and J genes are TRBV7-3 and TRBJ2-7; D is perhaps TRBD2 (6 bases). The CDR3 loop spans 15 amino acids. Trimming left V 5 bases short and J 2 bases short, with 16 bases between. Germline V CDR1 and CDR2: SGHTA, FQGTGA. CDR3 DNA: TGTGCCAGCAGCCAAGCTGGGACTGTTGCCTACGAGCAGTACTTC. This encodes CASSQAGTVAYEQYF.

DNA of the CDR3: TGCAGTGCTAGAGGTCAAAGCGGGGGGCCCCAAGAGACCCAGTACTTC. Encoded protein: CSARGQSGGPQETQYF. The chain has TRBV20-1 and TRBJ2-5, with 9 bases identical to TRBD2. Germline assignment: CDR1 DFQATT and CDR2 SNEGSKA (reference sequence). Trimming at V came to 1 base and at J to 1 base, leaving 7 bases not matched to a gene. The CDR3 runs to 16 residues.

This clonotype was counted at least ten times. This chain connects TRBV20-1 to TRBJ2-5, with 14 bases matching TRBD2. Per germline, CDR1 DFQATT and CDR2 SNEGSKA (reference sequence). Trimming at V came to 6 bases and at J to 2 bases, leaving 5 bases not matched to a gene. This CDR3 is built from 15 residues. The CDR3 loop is CSAQTSGGGQETQYF. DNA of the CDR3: TGCAGTGCCCAGACTAGCGGGGGGGGACAAGAGACCCAGTACTTC.

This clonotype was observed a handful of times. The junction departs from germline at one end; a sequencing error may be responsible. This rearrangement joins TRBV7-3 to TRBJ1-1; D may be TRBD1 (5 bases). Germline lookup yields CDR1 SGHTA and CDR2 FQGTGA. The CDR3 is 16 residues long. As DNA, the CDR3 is TGTACCAGTAGCTCTAGGGGCCCGGGGGAAAACACTGAAGCTTTCTTT. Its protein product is CTSSSRGPGENTEAFF.

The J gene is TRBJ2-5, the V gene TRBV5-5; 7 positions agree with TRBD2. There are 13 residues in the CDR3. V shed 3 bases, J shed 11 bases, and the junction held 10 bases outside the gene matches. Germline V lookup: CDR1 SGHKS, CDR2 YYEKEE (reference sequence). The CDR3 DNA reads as TGTGCCAGCAGCTCCGATTGGGGGGGTGAGCAGTACTTC. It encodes CASSSDWGGEQYF.

CDR3 sequence reads: CASSLSVTQGSLEEQPQHF. The CDR3, as DNA: TGTGCCAGCAGCCTGTCAGTCACACAGGGGTCACTTGAGGAACAGCCCCAGCATTTT. The V call is TRBV7-9, the J call TRBJ1-5; 7 bases are shared with TRBD1. In germline, CDR1 is SEHNR, CDR2 FQNEAQ (reference sequence). The junction had 23 bases not matched to a gene; V was cut back by 5 bases and J by 7 bases. CDR3 length: 19 amino acids.

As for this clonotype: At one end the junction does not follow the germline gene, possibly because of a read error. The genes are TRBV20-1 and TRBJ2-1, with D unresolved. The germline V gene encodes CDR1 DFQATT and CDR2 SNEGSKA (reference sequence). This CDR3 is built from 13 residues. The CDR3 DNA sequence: TGCAGTGCTTCCGTGGAGACCCACAATGGGCAGTTCTTC. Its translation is CSASVETHNGQFF.

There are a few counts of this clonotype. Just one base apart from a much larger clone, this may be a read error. The CDR3 here is CASGYGQGVEGKLFF. The CDR3 nucleotides read TGTGCCAGCGGTTACGGACAGGGAGTCGAGGGAAAACTGTTTTTT. The chain has TRBV6-6 and TRBJ1-4, with 8 nucleotides matching TRBD1. This CDR3 is built from 15 residues. Germline V gene data show CDR1 as MNHNY and CDR2 as SVGAGI (reference sequence).

CDR3 DNA: TGCAGCCACTCCCGGGACCGAGGCTCGGATACGCAGTATTTT. It translates to CSHSRDRGSDTQYF. The chain couples TRBV29-1 to TRBJ2-3, with D possibly called TRBD1 or TRBD2 (5 bases each). The CDR3 has 14 residues. Trimming took 8 bases from V and 6 from J, leaving 21 bases between them. Germline CDR1 SQVTM, CDR2 ANQGSEA.

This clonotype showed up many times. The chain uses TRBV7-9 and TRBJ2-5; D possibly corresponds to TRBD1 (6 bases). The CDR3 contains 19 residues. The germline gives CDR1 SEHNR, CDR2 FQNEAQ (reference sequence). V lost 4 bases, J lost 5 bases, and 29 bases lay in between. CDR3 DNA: TGTGCCAGCAGCTCCCAAAGGGGGTCCTCGGCCATTTCTTCTGAGACCCAGTACTTC. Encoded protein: CASSSQRGSSAISSETQYF.

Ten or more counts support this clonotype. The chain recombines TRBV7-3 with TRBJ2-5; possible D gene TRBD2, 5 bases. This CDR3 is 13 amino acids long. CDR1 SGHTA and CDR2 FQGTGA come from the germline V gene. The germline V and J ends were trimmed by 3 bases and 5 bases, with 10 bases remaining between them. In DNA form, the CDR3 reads TGTGCCAGCAGCTTGAACAGAGGGGAGACCCAGTACTTC. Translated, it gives CASSLNRGETQYF.

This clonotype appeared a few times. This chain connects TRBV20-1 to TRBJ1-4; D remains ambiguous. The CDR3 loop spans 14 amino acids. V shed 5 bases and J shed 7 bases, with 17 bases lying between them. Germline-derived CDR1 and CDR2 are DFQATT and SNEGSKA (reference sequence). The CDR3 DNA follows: TGCAGTGCTCTAGAAAGTGGACGGACTGAAAAACTGTTTTTT. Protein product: CSALESGRTEKLFF.

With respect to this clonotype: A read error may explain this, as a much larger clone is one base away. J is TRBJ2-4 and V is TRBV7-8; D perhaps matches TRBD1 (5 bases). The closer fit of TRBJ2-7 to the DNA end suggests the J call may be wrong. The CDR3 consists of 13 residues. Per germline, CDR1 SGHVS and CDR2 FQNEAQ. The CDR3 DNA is TGTGCCAACAGGCTCTCGGTACAACGCGAGCAGTACTTC. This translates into CANRLSVQREQYF.

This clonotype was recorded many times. The CDR3 protein is CASSFANTDTQYF. In DNA, the CDR3 is TGTGCCAGCAGTTTCGCTAACACAGATACGCAGTATTTT. V usage is TRBV28 and J usage is TRBJ2-3; D is unresolved. Germline-derived CDR1 and CDR2 are MDHEN and SYDVKM. V was shortened by 3 bases and J by 2 bases, with 6 bases between the two germline ends. This CDR3 region has 13 residues.

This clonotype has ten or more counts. The CDR3 coding sequence is TGCAGTGCTAGGACAGGAAATACGCAGTATTTT. Translated: CSARTGNTQYF. This rearrangement joins TRBV20-1 to TRBJ2-3; D is possibly TRBD1 (6 bases). This CDR3 region has 11 residues. Trimming removed 3 bases from V and 7 bases from J, with 8 bases in between. The germline CDR1 and CDR2 sequences are DFQATT and SNEGSKA (reference sequence).

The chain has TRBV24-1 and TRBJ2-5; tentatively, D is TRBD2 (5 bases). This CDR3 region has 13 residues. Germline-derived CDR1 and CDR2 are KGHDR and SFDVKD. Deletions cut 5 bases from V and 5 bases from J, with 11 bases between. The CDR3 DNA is TGTGCCACCAGTGTAAGCGGTGCGGAGACCCAGTACTTC. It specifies CATSVSGAETQYF.

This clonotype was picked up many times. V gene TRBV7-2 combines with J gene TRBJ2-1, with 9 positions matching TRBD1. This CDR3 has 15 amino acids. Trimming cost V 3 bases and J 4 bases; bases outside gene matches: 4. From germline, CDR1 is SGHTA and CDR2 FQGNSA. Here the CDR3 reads CASSFTGGAYNEQFF. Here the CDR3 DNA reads TGTGCCAGCAGCTTTACAGGGGGCGCGTACAATGAGCAGTTCTTC.

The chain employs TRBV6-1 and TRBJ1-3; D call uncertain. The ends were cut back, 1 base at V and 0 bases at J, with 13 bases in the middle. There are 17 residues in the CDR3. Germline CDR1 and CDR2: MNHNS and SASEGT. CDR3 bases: TGTGCCAGCAGTGAAGAATTCGGACTGGTCTCTGGAAACACCATATATTTT. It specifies CASSEEFGLVSGNTIYF.